This is a list of T cell receptor beta chains from one sample in a study of blood T cell repertoires in COVID-19. Produced via immunoSEQ multiplex PCR; TCRdb's table is partial and in-frame only. The table has roughly 200,000 clones, roughly 84% seen once. Input material: peripheral blood. These receptors all stem from an elderly woman with COVID-19, enrolled during active disease. CDR3s leave out the opening cysteine and the closing phenylalanine or tryptophan.

>TRBJ1-4|TRBV5-4
ASSSAGGESEKLF
>TRBJ1-3|TRBV6-5
ASRLRQAGNTIY
>TRBJ1-1|TRBV25-1
ASSEQRGTEAF
>TRBJ2-1|TRBV10-3
AIRPASGGYNEQF
>TRBJ1-5|TRBV27
ASSLIRGNQPQH
>TRBJ1-5|TRBV19
ASSQQGRQPQH
>TRBJ1-2|TRBV5-4
ASSSTGPPYGYT
>TRBJ2-7|TRBV5-4
ASSLEGLAYEQY
>TRBJ1-5|TRBV2
ASRATVPSNQPQH
>TRBJ2-2|TRBV7-9
ASSLEGSTGELF
>TRBJ2-2|TRBV3-1/TRBV3-2
ASSPRDSPTGELF
>TRBJ2-2|TRBV29-1
SVQGGRPTGELF
>TRBJ1-4|TRBV5-1
ASSFTESHEKLF
>TRBJ1-1|TRBV4-1
ASSQDAGNTEAF
>TRBJ1-5|TRBV5-6
ASSLRTSGGTSNQPQH
>TRBJ2-5|TRBV7-8
ASSNLPPQQETQY
>TRBJ2-3|TRBV2
ASSPTGTDTQY
>TRBJ1-4|TRBV5-1
ASSPEGAVGEKLF
>TRBJ1-1|TRBV11-1
ASSARDRGLAF
>TRBJ1-4|TRBV9
ASSPRGRGANEKLF
>TRBJ1-1|TRBV12-3/TRBV12-4
ASSRQGTTEAF
>TRBJ2-1|TRBV7-8
ASSLATGKRNEQF